These T cell receptor beta chains were read from a single sample in a study of blood T cell repertoires in COVID-19. Profiling relied on immunoSEQ multiplex PCR, and the TCRdb table lists in-frame clones only, not all of them. The profile shows approximately 240,000 clones, around 80% of them singletons. Specimen: peripheral blood. The receptors stem from a woman of 80 years or more with active or convalescent COVID-19. The conserved cysteine and the conserved F or W are not part of the CDR3 here.

J,V,length,CDR3
TRBJ1-2,TRBV2,14,ASSEARDRPYYGYT
TRBJ2-7,TRBV6-6,12,ASQVSQSSYEQY
TRBJ1-1,TRBV6-5,9,ASSYQGEAF
TRBJ2-7,TRBV18,10,ASSPEVYEQY
TRBJ2-5,TRBV19,11,ASSFPGQETQY
TRBJ2-3,TRBV7-2,11,ASSGGRRVTQY
TRBJ1-1,TRBV7-2,12,ASSFQGVRTEAF
TRBJ2-5,TRBV7-2,11,ASSLIGLETQY
TRBJ2-2,TRBV7-2,13,ASSPQGKNTGELF
TRBJ1-3,TRBV5-4,14,ASSPQTGRSGNTIY
TRBJ2-3,TRBV5-6,13,ASSPQPGLTDTQY
TRBJ2-1,TRBV24-1,13,ATSDLGTGSNEQF
TRBJ2-3,TRBV19,11,ASSTARTDTQY
TRBJ1-2,TRBV19,13,ASSPTDSANYGYT
TRBJ1-6,TRBV5-1,13,ASSLRWAPDSPLH
TRBJ1-1,TRBV5-4,12,ASSLVGVPTEAF
TRBJ2-7,TRBV3-1/TRBV3-2,14,ASSQDRLAGAYEQY
TRBJ1-1,TRBV5-6,11,ASSLVRGEWAF
TRBJ1-1,TRBV6-6,14,ASSYNNRGGYTEAF
TRBJ2-1,TRBV19,16,ASSISSGGPSSYNEQF
TRBJ1-3,TRBV5-8,10,ASSLVADTIY
TRBJ1-1,TRBV4-3,16,ASSHPPGQGASNAEAF
TRBJ2-2,TRBV2,12,ASTRQGTAGELF
TRBJ1-1,TRBV30,13,AWSPVGVGRTEAF
TRBJ1-5,TRBV18,12,ASSQLTVNQPQH